This record looks at one TCR beta chain sequence and its context. CDR1 is SGHRS, CDR2 YFSETQ, per germline. There are 15 residues in the CDR3. V shed 1 base and J 3 bases; nucleotides not matched to a gene: 4. These data belong to a study of blood T cell repertoires in COVID-19. Some clones are missing from TCRdb's copy, which holds only in-frame ones; the method was immunoSEQ multiplex PCR. The sample records more than 70,000 clones, under 80% being singletons. Sample: peripheral blood. The sequence came from a human donor in a cohort sampled during active COVID-19. This chain connects TRBV5-1 to TRBJ2-3; TRBD2 matches 8 bases. DNA of the CDR3: TGCGCCAGCAGCTTGAACGGCGGGGGGACAGATACGCAGTATTTT. It yields the protein CASSLNGGGTDTQYF.